This T cell receptor (beta chain) appears in the sequencing data of a study of tumor-infiltrating lymphocytes in primary liver carcinoma (TCRdb year 2017). Regarding the research as a whole: Surgical resection was performed in China between late 2015 and March 2016 on four or five patients with histopathologically diagnosed primary liver carcinoma. Of the five patients, three men and two women aged 30 to 69 years, four had hepatocellular carcinoma and one had combined HCC and intrahepatic cholangiocarcinoma. The five patients had tumors of stage T1-T3 N0M0, with maximum diameters ranging from roughly 4.2 to 10 cm. Roughly 3.5 to 7.5 million productive TCRbeta reads were obtained per sample, and no significant difference in read depth was found between tissue types. For each liver tumor, the study sampled five regions along with adjacent normal tissue and blood, and applied TCRbeta repertoire sequencing, expression microarrays and whole-exome sequencing. A total of roughly 35 specimens from 5 patients, comprising approximately 25 tumor regions, 5 adjacent noncancerous liver tissues and 5 peripheral blood samples, were covered by TCRbeta repertoire sequencing. High reproducibility was observed for the technical replicate repertoires, with mean shared-clone rates roughly 0.89 and correlation coefficients above 0.95.

Starting from 500 to 600 ng total RNA, TCRbeta-specific cDNA was produced by reverse transcription with a constant-region primer and ProtoScript II reverse transcriptase. The TCRbeta libraries were prepared through three rounds of nested multiplex PCR following a slightly modified ARM-PCR procedure. Multiplex TRBV1-TRBV30 forward primers and a Cbeta reverse primer were used in the first two PCR rounds, each of which was run for roughly 10 cycles. Sample barcodes and Illumina adapters were attached in a final 25-cycle PCR using Deep VentR polymerase. Before sequencing, amplicons of 200-500 bp were gel-purified using a QIAquick gel extraction kit. The TCRbeta amplicons were sequenced with 250-bp paired-end reads on an Illumina HiSeq 2500. The study's processing was this. Quality trimming of reads was performed with Trimmomatic v0.33, and paired reads were merged with FLASH v1.2.11 so that full CDR3 sequences could be recovered. V, D and J germline segments were assigned to the rearranged TCRbeta sequences using MiGEC v1.2.1b. Clonotype statistics, along with Shannon-Wiener diversity indices, were calculated using VDJtools v1.0.0. Except for diversity analysis, only each sample's 250 most abundant clonotypes were used in subsequent analyses to reduce sampling bias. Clones were called with MiXCR by TCRdb after fastp trimmed the public reads at Q25, and only in-frame beta chains were retained. A single entry per CDR3 protein holds the most common genes and DNA from its merged rows. The V and J calls come from TCRdb's annotation, not from the publication. Within this sample are fewer than 400,000 distinct CDR3 sequences, with approximately 54% of them counted one time only. 17% of the sample is taken by the ten largest.

Overall study outcomes, separate from this receptor: Only the TCR beta chain was sequenced, which likely underestimates true repertoire diversity because unpaired alpha chains were not captured. Only four or five patients were included in the study, and the authors note that the findings should be validated in a larger study. The top 250 clones made up a significantly larger repertoire fraction in tumors than in blood (p = 0.039). Repertoire overlap was higher between tumor regions (mean roughly 35%) than tumor-adjacent (approximately 17%) or tumor-blood (roughly 14%) pairs, consistent with antigen-driven expansion. Comparison of CD4+ and CD8+ T cell repertoires was precluded by the use of bulk unsorted samples.

Ten or more counts support this clonotype. No cognate antigen has been identified for it. Base qualities were left out, and no much larger clone turns up one base away. The CDR3 measures 16 amino acids from cysteine to phenylalanine. The retained sequence is limited to the CDR3, 48 bases, with the frame set at the first base. Between the V and J ends, shortened by 3 bases and 0 bases respectively, the junction contains 14 bases. The germline V gene encodes CDR1 LGHNA and CDR2 YSLEER. RNA from unsorted whole blood was extracted with TRIzol reagent, and germline DNA was obtained with the DNeasy Blood & Tissue kit. Patients had chronic HBV infection and were treatment-naive at sampling. Before surgery, about 3.9 milliliters of peripheral blood were drawn into K2EDTA tubes.

The chain links TRBV4-3 with TRBJ1-1; D gene: possibly TRBD1, on 5 matching bases. The sequenced sample was peripheral blood. The clonotype originates from a woman under 40 with primary liver carcinoma and hepatitis B virus infection. The sequenced DNA: TGCGCCAGCAGCCACTCACTCCGGGGCATGAACACTGAAGCTTTCTTT. This yields the protein CASSHSLRGMNTEAFF.